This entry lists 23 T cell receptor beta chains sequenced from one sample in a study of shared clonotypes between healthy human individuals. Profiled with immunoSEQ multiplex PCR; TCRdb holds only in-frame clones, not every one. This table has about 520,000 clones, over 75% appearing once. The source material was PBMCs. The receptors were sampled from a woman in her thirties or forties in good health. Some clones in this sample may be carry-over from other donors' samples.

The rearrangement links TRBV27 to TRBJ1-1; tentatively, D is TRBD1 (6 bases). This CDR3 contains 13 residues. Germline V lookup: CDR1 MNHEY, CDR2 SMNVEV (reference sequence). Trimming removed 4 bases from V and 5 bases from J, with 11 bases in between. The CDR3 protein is CASSWGGQTEAFF. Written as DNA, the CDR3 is TGTGCCAGCAGTTGGGGCGGACAGACTGAAGCTTTCTTT.

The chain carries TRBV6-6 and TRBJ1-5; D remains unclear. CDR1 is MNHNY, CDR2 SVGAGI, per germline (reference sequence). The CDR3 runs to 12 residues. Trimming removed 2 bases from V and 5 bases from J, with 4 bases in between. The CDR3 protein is CASSYGDQPQHF. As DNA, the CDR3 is TGTGCCAGCAGTTACGGCGATCAGCCCCAGCATTTT.

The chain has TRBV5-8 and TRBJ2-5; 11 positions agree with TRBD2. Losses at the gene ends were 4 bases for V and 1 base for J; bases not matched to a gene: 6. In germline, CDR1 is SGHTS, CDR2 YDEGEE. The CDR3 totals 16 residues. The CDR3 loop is CASSLTSGTIQETQYF. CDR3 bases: TGTGCCAGCAGCCTGACTAGCGGGACGATCCAAGAGACCCAGTACTTC.

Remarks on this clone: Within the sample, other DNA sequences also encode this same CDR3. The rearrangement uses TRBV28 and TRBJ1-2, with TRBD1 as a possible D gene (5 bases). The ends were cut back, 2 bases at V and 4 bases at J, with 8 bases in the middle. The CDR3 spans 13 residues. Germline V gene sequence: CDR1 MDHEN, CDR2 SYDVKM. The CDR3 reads CASSLGGSYGYTF. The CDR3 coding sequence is TGTGCCAGCAGTTTAGGGGGGTCCTATGGCTACACCTTC.

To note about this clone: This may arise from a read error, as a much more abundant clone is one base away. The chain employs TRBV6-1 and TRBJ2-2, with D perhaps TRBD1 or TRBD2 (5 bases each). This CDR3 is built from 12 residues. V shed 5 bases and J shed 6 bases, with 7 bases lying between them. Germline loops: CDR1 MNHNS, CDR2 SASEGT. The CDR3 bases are TGTGCCAGCAGTCAGGGACCCGGGGAGCTGTTTTTT. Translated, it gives CASSQGPGELFF.

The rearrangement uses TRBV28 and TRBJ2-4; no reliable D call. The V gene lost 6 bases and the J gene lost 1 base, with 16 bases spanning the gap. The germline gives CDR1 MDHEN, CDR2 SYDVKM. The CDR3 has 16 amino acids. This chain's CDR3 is CASSQQDWSAKNIQYF. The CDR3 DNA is TGTGCCAGCAGCCAGCAAGACTGGTCCGCCAAAAACATTCAGTACTTC.

CDR3: CASSSIGLAGTYNEQFF. The CDR3 nucleotides are TGTGCCAGCAGTTCTATAGGACTAGCGGGTACCTACAATGAGCAGTTCTTC. The chain carries TRBV28 and TRBJ2-1; 11 bases agree with TRBD2. V gave up 4 bases and J gave up 2 bases; unmatched junction bases: 7. This CDR3 has 17 amino acids. Germline lookup yields CDR1 MDHEN and CDR2 SYDVKM.

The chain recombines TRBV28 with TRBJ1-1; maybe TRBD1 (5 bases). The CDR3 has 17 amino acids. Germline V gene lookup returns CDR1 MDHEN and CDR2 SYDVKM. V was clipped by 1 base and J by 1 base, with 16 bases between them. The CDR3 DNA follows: TGTGCCAGCAGTTTATCCCGGTGGGGGTATAAGAACACTGAAGCTTTCTTT. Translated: CASSLSRWGYKNTEAFF.

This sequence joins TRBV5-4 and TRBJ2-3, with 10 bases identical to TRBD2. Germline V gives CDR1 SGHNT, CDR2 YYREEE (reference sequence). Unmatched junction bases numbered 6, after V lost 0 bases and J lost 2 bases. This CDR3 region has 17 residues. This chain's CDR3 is CASSLARTSGNTDTQYF. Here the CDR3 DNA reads TGTGCCAGCAGCTTGGCCCGGACTAGCGGAAACACAGATACGCAGTATTTT.

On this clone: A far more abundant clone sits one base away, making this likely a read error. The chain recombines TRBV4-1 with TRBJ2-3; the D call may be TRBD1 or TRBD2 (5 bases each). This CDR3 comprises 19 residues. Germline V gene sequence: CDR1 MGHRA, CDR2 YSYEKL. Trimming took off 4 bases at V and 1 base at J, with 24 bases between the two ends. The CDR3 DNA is TGCGCCAGCAGCCCCAATTCGGGGCACAGGCCCTTAGGCACAGATACGCAGTATTTT. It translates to CASSPNSGHRPLGTDTQYF.

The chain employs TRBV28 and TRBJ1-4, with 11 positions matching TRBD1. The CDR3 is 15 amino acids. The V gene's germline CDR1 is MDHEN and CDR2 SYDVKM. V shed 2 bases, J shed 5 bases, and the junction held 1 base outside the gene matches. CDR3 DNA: TGTGCCAGCAGTTTAAGGACAGGGGGCAATGAAAAACTGTTTTTT. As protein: CASSLRTGGNEKLFF. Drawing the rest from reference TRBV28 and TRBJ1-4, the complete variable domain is DVKVTQSSRYLVKRTGEKVFLECVQDMDHENMFWYRQDPGLGLRLIYFSYDVKMKEKGDIPEGYSVSREKKERFSLILESASTNQTSMYLCASSLRTGGNEKLFFGSGTQLSVL.

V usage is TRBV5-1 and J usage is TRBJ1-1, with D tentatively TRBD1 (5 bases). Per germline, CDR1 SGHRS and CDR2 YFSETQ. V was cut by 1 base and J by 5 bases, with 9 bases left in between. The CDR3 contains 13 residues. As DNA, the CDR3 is TGCGCCAGCAGCTTGTTCGGGGCGACTGAAGCTTTCTTT. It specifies CASSLFGATEAFF.

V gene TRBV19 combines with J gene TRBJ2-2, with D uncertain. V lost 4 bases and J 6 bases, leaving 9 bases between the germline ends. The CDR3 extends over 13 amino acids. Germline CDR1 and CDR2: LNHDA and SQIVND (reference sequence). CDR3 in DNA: TGTGCCAGTAGTAGCCGGGCCGCCGGGGAGCTGTTTTTT. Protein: CASSSRAAGELFF.

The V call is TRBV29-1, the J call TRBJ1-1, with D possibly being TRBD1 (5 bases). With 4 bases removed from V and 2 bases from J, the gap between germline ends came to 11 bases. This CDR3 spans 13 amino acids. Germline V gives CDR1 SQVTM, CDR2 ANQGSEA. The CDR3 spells CSVGPGTNTEAFF. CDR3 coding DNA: TGCAGCGTTGGCCCAGGGACTAACACTGAAGCTTTCTTT.

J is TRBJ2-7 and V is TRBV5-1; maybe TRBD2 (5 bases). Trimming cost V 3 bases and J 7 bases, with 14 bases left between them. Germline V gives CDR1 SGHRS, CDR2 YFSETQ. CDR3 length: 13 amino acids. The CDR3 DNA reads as TGCGCCAGCAGCTCGGACGGCTCGGGAGAGCAGTACTTC. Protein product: CASSSDGSGEQYF.

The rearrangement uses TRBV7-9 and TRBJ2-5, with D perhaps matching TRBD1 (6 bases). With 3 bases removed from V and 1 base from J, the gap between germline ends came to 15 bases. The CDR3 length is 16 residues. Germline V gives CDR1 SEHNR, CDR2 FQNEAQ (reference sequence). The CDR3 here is CASSFPTGYTQETQYF. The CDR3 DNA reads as TGTGCCAGCAGCTTCCCGACAGGCTATACCCAAGAGACCCAGTACTTC. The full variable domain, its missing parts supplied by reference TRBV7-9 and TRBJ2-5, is DTGVSQNPRHKITKRGQNVTFRCDPISEHNRLYWYRQTLGQGPEFLTYFQNEAQLEKSRLLSDRFSAERPKGSFSTLEIQRTEQGDSAMYLCASSFPTGYTQETQYFGPGTRLLVL.

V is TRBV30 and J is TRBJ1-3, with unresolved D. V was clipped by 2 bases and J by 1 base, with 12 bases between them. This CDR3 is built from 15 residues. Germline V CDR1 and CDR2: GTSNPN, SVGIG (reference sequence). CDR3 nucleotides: TGTGCCTGGAGTCTAGGTGGGGTTTCTGGAAACACCATATATTTT. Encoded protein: CAWSLGGVSGNTIYF.

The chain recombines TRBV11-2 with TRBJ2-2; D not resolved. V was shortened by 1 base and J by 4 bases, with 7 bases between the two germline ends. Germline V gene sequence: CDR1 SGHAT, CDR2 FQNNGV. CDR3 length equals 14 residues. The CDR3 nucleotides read TGTGCCAGCAGCTTAGCCCGCGGCACCGGGGAGCTGTTTTTT. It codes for CASSLARGTGELFF.

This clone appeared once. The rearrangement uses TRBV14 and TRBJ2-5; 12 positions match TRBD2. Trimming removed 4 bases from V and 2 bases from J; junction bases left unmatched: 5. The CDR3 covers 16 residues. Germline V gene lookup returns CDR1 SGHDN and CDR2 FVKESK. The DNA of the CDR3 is TGTGCCAGCAGCCGTCTTGGGACTAGCGGGCAAGAGACCCAGTACTTC. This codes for CASSRLGTSGQETQYF.

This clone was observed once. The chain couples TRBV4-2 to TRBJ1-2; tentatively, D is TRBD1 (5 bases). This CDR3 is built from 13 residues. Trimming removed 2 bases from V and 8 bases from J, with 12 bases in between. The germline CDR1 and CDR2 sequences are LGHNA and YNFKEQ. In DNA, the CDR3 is TGTGCCAGCAGCCAACTCCAGGGTCAAGGCTACACCTTC. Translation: CASSQLQGQGYTF.

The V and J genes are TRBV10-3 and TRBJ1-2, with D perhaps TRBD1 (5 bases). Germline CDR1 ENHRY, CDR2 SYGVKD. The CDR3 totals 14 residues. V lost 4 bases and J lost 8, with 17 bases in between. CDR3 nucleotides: TGTGCCATCAGTGTGGATTACTCAGGGTTCGGCTACACCTTC. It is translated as CAISVDYSGFGYTF.

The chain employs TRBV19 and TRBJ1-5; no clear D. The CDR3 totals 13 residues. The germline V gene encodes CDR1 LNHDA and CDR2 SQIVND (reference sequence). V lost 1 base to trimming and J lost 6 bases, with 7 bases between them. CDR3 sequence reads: CASSIAHSQPQHF. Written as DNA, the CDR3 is TGTGCCAGTAGTATAGCTCACAGTCAGCCCCAGCATTTT.

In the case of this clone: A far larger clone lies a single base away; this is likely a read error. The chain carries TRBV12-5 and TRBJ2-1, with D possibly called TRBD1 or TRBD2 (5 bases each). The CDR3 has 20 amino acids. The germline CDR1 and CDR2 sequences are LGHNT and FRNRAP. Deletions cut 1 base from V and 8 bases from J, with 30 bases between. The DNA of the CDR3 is TGTGCTAGTGGTTTGGCCCCTACGTTTTCGGGACCACAGAACCAAGATGAGCAGTTCTTC. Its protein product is CASGLAPTFSGPQNQDEQFF. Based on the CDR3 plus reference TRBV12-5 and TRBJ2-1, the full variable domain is DARVTQTPRHKVTEMGQEVTMRCQPILGHNTVFWYRQTMMQGLELLAYFRNRAPLDDSGMPKDRFSAEMPDATLATLKIQPSEPRDSAVYFCASGLAPTFSGPQNQDEQFFGPGTRLTVL.